A single sample gave rise to the 28 T cell receptor beta chains below, sequenced in a study of blood T cell repertoires in COVID-19. The repertoire was sequenced with immunoSEQ multiplex PCR; TCRdb's copy has only in-frame clones and lacks some. The sample holds around 180,000 clones, less than 85% seen once. The sample taken for sequencing was PBMCs or T cells enriched from blood (not recorded which). The source is a man between 50 and 59 years old who had recovered from COVID-19.

The V and J genes are TRBV7-9 and TRBJ2-5, with 9 bases fitting TRBD1. V shed 5 bases, J shed 3 bases, and the junction held 10 bases outside the gene matches. The CDR3 extends over 16 amino acids. In germline, CDR1 is SEHNR, CDR2 FQNEAQ (reference sequence). The CDR3 here is CASSLSLTGGKETQYF. CDR3 in DNA: TGTGCCAGCAGCCTCTCCTTGACAGGGGGAAAAGAGACCCAGTACTTC.

The V gene is TRBV4-1, the J gene TRBJ1-1; 8 bases match TRBD1. Germline-derived CDR1 and CDR2 are MGHRA and YSYEKL. The V segment lost 4 bases and the J segment 5 bases; nucleotides outside the gene matches: 6. CDR3 length: 14 amino acids. The CDR3 bases are TGCGCCAGCAGCCGAGGACAGGGAAGGACTGAAGCTTTCTTT. This sequence encodes CASSRGQGRTEAFF.

The chain uses TRBV5-4 and TRBJ1-2; D may be TRBD1 (5 bases). CDR1 is SGHNT, CDR2 YYREEE, per germline (reference sequence). The V end lost 5 bases, the J end lost 4 bases, and 21 bases lay between the germline ends. The CDR3 has 16 amino acids. CDR3 nucleotide sequence: TGTGCCAGCAGTTTCCCAGACAGACATCTATCCTATGGCTACACCTTC. Translation: CASSFPDRHLSYGYTF.

The rearrangement uses TRBV4-1 and TRBJ1-4, with D possibly matching TRBD1 (5 bases). Germline V gene lookup returns CDR1 MGHRA and CDR2 YSYEKL. V was cut by 1 base and J by 8 bases, with 11 bases left in between. This CDR3 has 14 amino acids. The CDR3 DNA sequence: TGCGCCAGCAGCCAAGGGGGCTCCTGGGAAAAACTGTTTTTT. Protein sequence: CASSQGGSWEKLFF.

The table lists this clone with a few counts. The chain combines TRBV11-2 with TRBJ1-1, with no clear D. V lost 8 bases, J lost 1 base, and 14 bases lay in between. CDR1 SGHAT and CDR2 FQNNGV come from the germline V gene. There are 14 residues in the CDR3. The CDR3 bases are TGTGCCAGCGTCTCCGGACTGTCGAACACTGAAGCTTTCTTT. Its protein is CASVSGLSNTEAFF.

This clone has only one observation. The chain recombines TRBV27 with TRBJ2-2, with 10 bases identical to TRBD1. Trimming removed 6 bases from V and 4 bases from J; junction bases left unmatched: 8. In germline, CDR1 is MNHEY, CDR2 SMNVEV (reference sequence). The CDR3 is made up of 16 amino acids. This CDR3 reads CASRTPGTGVTGELFF. DNA of the CDR3: TGTGCCAGCAGGACGCCCGGGACAGGGGTCACCGGGGAGCTGTTTTTT.

This clone was counted a few times. The rearrangement joins TRBV28 to TRBJ1-5; D gene uncertain. CDR3 size: 15 residues. Germline V lookup: CDR1 MDHEN, CDR2 SYDVKM. V lost 8 bases and J lost 0, with 14 bases in between. This chain's CDR3 is CASGTRGYSNQPQHF. The CDR3 DNA reads TGTGCCAGCGGCACTAGAGGATATAGCAATCAGCCCCAGCATTTT.

The V and J genes are TRBV21-1 and TRBJ1-1; TRBD1 reflects the table's D call only, with no check against the DNA. TRBV21-1 is recorded as a pseudogene. CDR3 length: 18 residues. This CDR3 reads CASSKGDQELTLNTEAFF. CDR3 nucleotide sequence: TGTGCCAGCAGCAAAGGAGATCAGGAACTCACCCTGAACACTGAAGCTTTCTTT.

This clone was counted a single time. J is TRBJ2-7 and V is TRBV5-1, with 11 bases that match TRBD1. The CDR3 is 15 amino acids. Germline V gene data show CDR1 as SGHRS and CDR2 as YFSETQ. With V trimmed by 0 bases and J by 5 bases, 4 bases remained unmatched. CDR3 protein: CASSLGGQGAHEQYF. CDR3 nucleotide sequence: TGCGCCAGCAGCTTGGGAGGACAGGGGGCCCACGAGCAGTACTTC.

The sample holds one count of this clone. The chain joins TRBV19 to TRBJ1-1, with TRBD1 identical over 10 bases. Germline trimming cut 6 bases from V and 3 bases from J; bases unmatched to any gene: 10. Germline CDR1 reads LNHDA; CDR2 reads SQIVND (reference sequence). CDR3 size: 16 residues. In DNA, the CDR3 is TGTGCCAGTAGCACCCGGGACAGGGGTTTCTACACTGAAGCTTTCTTT. Residues: CASSTRDRGFYTEAFF.

V is TRBV5-4 and J is TRBJ2-3, with 12 bases aligning to TRBD2. The CDR3 loop spans 19 amino acids. Germline V gene lookup returns CDR1 SGHNT and CDR2 YYREEE (reference sequence). Trimming took 4 bases from V and 6 from J; bases not matched to a gene: 18. Written as DNA, the CDR3 is TGTGCCAGCAGCCACGGGACAACTCGGACTAGCGGGGTCCGGGATACGCAGTATTTT. It is translated as CASSHGTTRTSGVRDTQYF.

This clone was counted once. The chain combines TRBV2 with TRBJ1-4; D call uncertain. The V and J ends lost 6 bases and 2 bases respectively, with 10 bases between them. The CDR3 contains 14 residues. The germline CDR1 and CDR2 sequences are SNHLY and FYNNEI. CDR3 DNA: TGTGCCAGCAGAGTTACTGTCACTAATGAAAAACTGTTTTTT. This gives the protein CASRVTVTNEKLFF.

The gene calls are TRBV6-5 and TRBJ2-2; 7 bases are a match to TRBD1. The junction had 6 bases not matched to a gene; V was cut back by 7 bases and J by 4 bases. The germline CDR1 and CDR2 sequences are MNHEY and SVGAGI. The CDR3 totals 14 residues. CDR3 coding DNA: TGTGCCAGCACCGCTGACAGGGCCACCGGGGAGCTGTTTTTT. Protein: CASTADRATGELFF.

The rearrangement links TRBV19 to TRBJ1-4; D possibly corresponds to TRBD1 (5 bases). The V end lost 6 bases, the J end lost 5 bases, and 13 bases lay between the germline ends. This CDR3 comprises 14 residues. Germline values: CDR1 LNHDA, CDR2 SQIVND (reference sequence). CDR3 in amino acids: CASSLGGRNEKLFF. The DNA for the CDR3 is TGTGCCAGTAGCCTTGGGGGGAGGAATGAAAAACTGTTTTTT. Using reference TRBV19 and TRBJ1-4 for the parts outside the CDR3, the full variable domain is DGGITQSPKYLFRKEGQNVTLSCEQNLNHDAMYWYRQDPGQGLRLIYYSQIVNDFQKGDIAEGYSVSREKKESFPLTVTSAQKNPTAFYLCASSLGGRNEKLFFGSGTQLSVL.

This sequence joins TRBV19 and TRBJ2-1; 13 bases fit TRBD2. The CDR3 totals 15 residues. V was clipped by 7 bases and J by 5 bases; unmatched bases: 5. Germline CDR1 and CDR2: LNHDA and SQIVND (reference sequence). The CDR3 DNA sequence: TGTGCCAGTACCGGACTAGCGGGGGAGGACAATGAGCAGTTCTTC. It specifies CASTGLAGEDNEQFF.

The chain links TRBV2 to TRBJ1-1; tentatively, D is TRBD1 (6 bases). The CDR3 spans 14 residues. Trimming cost V 6 bases and J 0 bases, with 11 bases left between them. Germline CDR1 is SNHLY and CDR2 is FYNNEI. For the CDR3, the DNA is TGTGCCAGCAGACCCGGACAGATGAACACTGAAGCTTTCTTT. It specifies CASRPGQMNTEAFF. Full variable domain (remainder filled in from reference TRBV2 and TRBJ1-1): EPEVTQTPSHQVTQMGQEVILRCVPISNHLYFYWYRQILGQKVEFLVSFYNNEISEKSEIFDDQFSVERPDGSNFTLKIRSTKLEDSAMYFCASRPGQMNTEAFFGQGTRLTVV.

This clone came up once. V usage is TRBV6-5 and J usage is TRBJ2-5; TRBD1 matches 7 bases. With 8 bases clipped from V and 2 bases from J, the junction kept 8 bases outside the gene matches. The germline CDR1 and CDR2 sequences are MNHEY and SVGAGI. This CDR3 has 14 amino acids. The CDR3 DNA sequence: TGTGCCAGCGTACAGGGGATACTACAAGAGACCCAGTACTTC. Protein sequence: CASVQGILQETQYF.

This clone occurred once. The rearrangement links TRBV5-1 to TRBJ1-2, with TRBD1 identical over 7 bases. The germline CDR1 and CDR2 sequences are SGHRS and YFSETQ. V lost 5 bases to trimming and J lost 4 bases; unmatched junction nucleotides: 11. This CDR3 spans 15 amino acids. The CDR3 DNA sequence: TGCGCCAGCAGATTAAGACAGGGACCCGGCTATGGCTACACCTTC. It codes for CASRLRQGPGYGYTF.

This chain joins TRBV18 and TRBJ1-2; D remains ambiguous. The V gene's germline CDR1 is KGHSH and CDR2 LQKENI. CDR3 length equals 12 residues. Trimming removed 3 bases from V and 4 bases from J, with 6 bases in between. As DNA, the CDR3 is TGTGCCAGCTCACCCAGAAGCTATGGCTACACCTTC. This codes for CASSPRSYGYTF. Combining the CDR3 with reference TRBV18 and TRBJ1-2 gives the whole variable domain NAGVMQNPRHLVRRRGQEARLRCSPMKGHSHVYWYRQLPEEGLKFMVYLQKENIIDESGMPKERFSAEFPKEGPSILRIQQVVRGDSAAYFCASSPRSYGYTFGSGTRLTVV.

CDR3 nucleotides: TGTGCCAGCAGCATCCGACAGGGGAATTCACCCCTCCACTTT. Translated: CASSIRQGNSPLHF. The V call is TRBV7-8, the J call TRBJ1-6; 8 bases map to TRBD1. V lost 5 bases and J lost 7; bases outside the gene matches: 4. Germline CDR1 and CDR2: SGHVS and FQNEAQ. The CDR3 runs 14 residues.

The chain links TRBV11-2 to TRBJ2-7; D not certain. Trimming left V 4 bases short and J 3 bases short, with 10 bases between. The CDR3 is made up of 13 amino acids. From germline, CDR1 is SGHAT and CDR2 FQNNGV. The CDR3 DNA reads TGTGCCAGCAGCTCCCCGGCGGTCTACGAGCAGTACTTC. Amino acids: CASSSPAVYEQYF.

V usage is TRBV25-1 and J usage is TRBJ1-6; D possibly corresponds to TRBD1 (6 bases). Trimming left V 7 bases short and J 7 bases short, with 17 bases between. Per germline, CDR1 MGHDK and CDR2 SYGVNS. This CDR3 has 15 residues. CDR3 nucleotide sequence: TGTGCCAGCACCCCGTCCGGGACACTCAATTCACCCCTCCACTTT. This sequence encodes CASTPSGTLNSPLHF.

The rearrangement uses TRBV5-1 and TRBJ1-2; 8 nucleotides line up with TRBD1. This CDR3 has 12 amino acids. Trimming removed 5 bases from V and 5 bases from J; junction bases left unmatched: 2. Germline CDR1 is SGHRS and CDR2 is YFSETQ. The CDR3 reads CASRQGEYGYTF. CDR3 sequence (DNA): TGCGCCAGCAGACAGGGGGAGTATGGCTACACCTTC.

V and J are TRBV29-1 and TRBJ1-2, with D possibly TRBD1 on 6 matching bases. The V end lost 5 bases, the J end lost 6 bases, and 10 bases lay between the germline ends. CDR1 and CDR2 (germline): SQVTM, ANQGSEA. The CDR3 has 11 amino acids. CDR3 in DNA: TGCAGCGTTCGGACAGAACATGGCTACACCTTC. This translates into CSVRTEHGYTF.

The chain recombines TRBV4-1 with TRBJ1-5; 8 bases line up with TRBD1. The CDR3 length is 15 residues. In germline, CDR1 is MGHRA, CDR2 YSYEKL. V gave up 3 bases and J gave up 4 bases; unmatched junction bases: 5. CDR3 amino acids: CASSQRTGNNQPQHF. Written as DNA, the CDR3 is TGCGCCAGCAGCCAGAGGACAGGGAATAATCAGCCCCAGCATTTT.

The V call is TRBV2, the J call TRBJ2-7; the D is unclear. Trimming took off 8 bases at V and 5 bases at J, with 10 bases between the two ends. Germline V CDR1 and CDR2: SNHLY, FYNNEI. The CDR3 covers 11 residues. This CDR3 is CASAYPDEQYF. CDR3 bases: TGTGCCAGCGCCTACCCCGACGAGCAGTACTTC.

This clone came up a few times. V gene TRBV5-1 combines with J gene TRBJ1-6; D might be TRBD1 (5 bases). From germline, CDR1 is SGHRS and CDR2 YFSETQ. The CDR3 has 14 residues. V shed 4 bases and J shed 8 bases, with 13 bases lying between them. The CDR3 region is CASSQGSIYSPLHF. In DNA, the CDR3 is TGCGCCAGCAGCCAGGGTTCCATCTATTCACCCCTCCACTTT.

Remarks on this clone: Mismatch with germline at one junction end may stem from a read error. This rearrangement joins TRBV6-2 or TRBV6-3 to TRBJ1-4, with 8 bases matching TRBD1. Germline V gene data show CDR1 as MNHEY and CDR2 as SVGEGT. The CDR3 consists of 15 residues. CDR3 amino acids: CASSDSDREGEKLFF. CDR3 sequence (DNA): TGTGCCAGCAGTGACTCGGACAGGGAAGGTGAAAAACTGTTTTTT.